This T cell receptor (beta chain) was recorded in a study of follicular helper T cells after annual influenza vaccination. Time point here: 2015-2016 season, pre-vaccination. Sequencing was performed with immunoSEQ multiplex PCR; in TCRdb, only in-frame clones are kept and a portion is missing. The profile shows about 9,400 clones, about 82% of them singletons. V shed 3 bases, J shed 2 bases, and the junction held 7 bases outside the gene matches. Germline V CDR1 and CDR2: SGHRS, YFSETQ. CDR3 length: 15 amino acids. The sample was CXCR5+ CD38- circulating T follicular helper cells from blood, taken on the day of influenza vaccination. Subset defined: circulating Tfh, non-naive CD4+CXCR5+PD-1+ (ICOS+CD38+ or ICOS-CD38-). The chain recombines TRBV5-1 with TRBJ2-7; 8 bases align to TRBD2. The source of this sequence is an adult who received the influenza vaccine. The CDR3 region is CASSSNIAGPYEQYF. The CDR3 DNA reads TGCGCCAGCAGCTCGAATATAGCGGGACCCTACGAGCAGTACTTC.